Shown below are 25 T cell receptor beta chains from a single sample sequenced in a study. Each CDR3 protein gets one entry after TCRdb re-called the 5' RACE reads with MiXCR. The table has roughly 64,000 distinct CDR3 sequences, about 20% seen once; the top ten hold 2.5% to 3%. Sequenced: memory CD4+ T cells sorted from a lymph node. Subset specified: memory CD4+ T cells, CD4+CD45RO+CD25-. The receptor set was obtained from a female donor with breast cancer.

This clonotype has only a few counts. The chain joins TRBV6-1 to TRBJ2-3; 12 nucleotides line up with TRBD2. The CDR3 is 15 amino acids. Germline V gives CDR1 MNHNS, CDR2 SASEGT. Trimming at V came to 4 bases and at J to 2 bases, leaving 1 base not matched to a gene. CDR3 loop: CASSGTSGTTDTQYF. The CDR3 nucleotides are TGTGCCAGCAGTGGGACTAGCGGGACCACAGATACGCAGTATTTT.

The CDR3 loop reads CASSFDRETQYF. The CDR3 nucleotides are TGTGCCAGCAGTTTTGATCGGGAGACCCAGTACTTC. This rearrangement joins TRBV5-5 to TRBJ2-5; D uncertain. Trimming pared 5 bases from V and 5 bases from J, leaving 10 bases between. Germline V gene lookup returns CDR1 SGHKS and CDR2 YYEKEE (reference sequence). CDR3 length: 12 residues.

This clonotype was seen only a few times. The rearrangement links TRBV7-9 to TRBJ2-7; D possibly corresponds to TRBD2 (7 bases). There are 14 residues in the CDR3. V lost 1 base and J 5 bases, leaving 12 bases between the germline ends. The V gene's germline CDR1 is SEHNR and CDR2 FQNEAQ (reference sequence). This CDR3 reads CASSLEGGNHEQYF. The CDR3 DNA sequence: TGTGCCAGCAGCTTAGAGGGGGGGAATCACGAGCAGTACTTC.

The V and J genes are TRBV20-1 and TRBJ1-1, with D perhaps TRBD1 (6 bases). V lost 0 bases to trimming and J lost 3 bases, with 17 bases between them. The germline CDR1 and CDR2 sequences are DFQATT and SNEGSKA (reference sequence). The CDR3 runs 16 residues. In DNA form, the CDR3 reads TGCAGTGCTAGAGACCTGGTGGGGGGCCGAGACACTGAAGCTTTCTTT. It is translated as CSARDLVGGRDTEAFF.

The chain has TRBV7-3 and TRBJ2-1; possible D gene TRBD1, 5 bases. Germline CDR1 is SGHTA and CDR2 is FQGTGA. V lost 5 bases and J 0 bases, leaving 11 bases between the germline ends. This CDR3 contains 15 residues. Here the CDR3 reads CASSQSRVSYNEQFF. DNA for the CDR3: TGTGCCAGCAGCCAAAGCAGGGTCTCCTACAATGAGCAGTTCTTC. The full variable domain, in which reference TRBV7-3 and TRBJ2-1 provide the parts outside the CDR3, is GAGVSQTPSNKVTEKGKYVELRCDPISGHTALYWYRQSLGQGPEFLIYFQGTGAADDSGLPNDRFFAVRPEGSVSTLKIQRTERGDSAVYLCASSQSRVSYNEQFFGPGTRLTVL.

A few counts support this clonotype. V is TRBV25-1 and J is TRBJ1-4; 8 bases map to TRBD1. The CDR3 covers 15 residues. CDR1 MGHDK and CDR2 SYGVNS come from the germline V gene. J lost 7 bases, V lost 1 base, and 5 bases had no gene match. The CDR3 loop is CASSEFRGRSEKLFF. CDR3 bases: TGTGCCAGCAGTGAATTCAGGGGGCGAAGTGAAAAACTGTTTTTT.

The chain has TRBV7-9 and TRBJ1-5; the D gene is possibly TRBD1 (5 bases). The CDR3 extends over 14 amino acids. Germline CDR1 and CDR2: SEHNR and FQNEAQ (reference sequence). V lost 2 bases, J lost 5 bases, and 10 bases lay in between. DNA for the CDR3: TGTGCCAGCAGCTTATCAGAGGGGCATCAGCCCCAGCATTTT. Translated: CASSLSEGHQPQHF.

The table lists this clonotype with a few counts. The CDR3 reads CASSLRRTGAGNEQFF. The CDR3 DNA follows: TGTGCCAGCAGCTTACGTCGAACAGGGGCTGGGAATGAGCAGTTCTTC. This chain connects TRBV7-3 to TRBJ2-1; 7 bases agree with TRBD1. The CDR3 contains 16 residues. J was trimmed by 7 bases and V by 2 bases; bases with no gene match: 11. Germline-derived CDR1 and CDR2 are SGHTA and FQGTGA.

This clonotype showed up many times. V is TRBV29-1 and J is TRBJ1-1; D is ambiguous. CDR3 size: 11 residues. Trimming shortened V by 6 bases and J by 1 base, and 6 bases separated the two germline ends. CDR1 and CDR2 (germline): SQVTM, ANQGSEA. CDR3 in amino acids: CSVAQNTEAFF. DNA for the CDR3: TGCAGCGTAGCACAGAACACTGAAGCTTTCTTT.

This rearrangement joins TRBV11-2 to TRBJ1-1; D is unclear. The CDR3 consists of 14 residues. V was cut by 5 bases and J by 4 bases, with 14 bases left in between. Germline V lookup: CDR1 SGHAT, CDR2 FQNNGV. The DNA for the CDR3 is TGTGCCAGCAGCCGGACCCACGGGTTCACTGAAGCTTTCTTT. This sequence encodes CASSRTHGFTEAFF.

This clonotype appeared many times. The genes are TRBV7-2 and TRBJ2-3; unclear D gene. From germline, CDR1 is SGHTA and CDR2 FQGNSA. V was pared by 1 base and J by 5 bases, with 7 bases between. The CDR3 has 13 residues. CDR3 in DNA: TGTGCCAGCAGCTTAGGACTGTTAGATACGCAGTATTTT. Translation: CASSLGLLDTQYF.

This CDR3 is CASSESPQGAGNTIYF. CDR3 nucleotide sequence: TGTGCCAGCAGCGAGAGCCCTCAGGGAGCTGGAAACACCATATATTTT. The chain is built from TRBV9 and TRBJ1-3, with a possible D match to TRBD1 (5 bases). Germline V CDR1 and CDR2: SGDLS, YYNGEE. The CDR3 has 16 amino acids. Trimming took off 3 bases at V and 2 bases at J, with 15 bases between the two ends.

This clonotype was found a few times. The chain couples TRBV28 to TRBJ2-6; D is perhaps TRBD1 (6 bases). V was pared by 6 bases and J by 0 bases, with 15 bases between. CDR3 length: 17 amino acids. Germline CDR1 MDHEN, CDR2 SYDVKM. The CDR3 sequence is CASSPGHLFSGANVLTF. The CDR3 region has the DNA TGTGCCAGCAGCCCGGGACACCTTTTCTCTGGGGCCAACGTCCTGACTTTC.

CDR3 in DNA: TGTGCCAGCAGTGTAAGTACAGATGAAGCTTTCTTT. Residues: CASSVSTDEAFF. V is TRBV28 and J is TRBJ1-1; D ambiguous. CDR1 and CDR2 (germline): MDHEN, SYDVKM. The CDR3 sequence is 12 residues long. V dropped 5 bases and J dropped 7 bases, with 11 bases sitting between them.

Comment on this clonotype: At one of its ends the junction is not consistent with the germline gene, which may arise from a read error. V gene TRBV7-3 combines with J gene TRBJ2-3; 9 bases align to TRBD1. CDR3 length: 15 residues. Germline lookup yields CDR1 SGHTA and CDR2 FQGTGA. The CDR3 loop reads CAGSLGGDRVDTQYF. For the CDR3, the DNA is TGTGCCGGCAGCTTAGGAGGGGACAGGGTTGATACGCAGTATTTT.

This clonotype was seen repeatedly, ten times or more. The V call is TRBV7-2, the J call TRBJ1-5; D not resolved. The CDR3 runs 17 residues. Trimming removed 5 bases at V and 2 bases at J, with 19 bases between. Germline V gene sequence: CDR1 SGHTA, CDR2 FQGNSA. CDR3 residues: CASSQKVTGFGNQPQHF. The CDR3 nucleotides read TGTGCCAGCAGCCAAAAAGTGACTGGGTTCGGCAATCAGCCCCAGCATTTT.

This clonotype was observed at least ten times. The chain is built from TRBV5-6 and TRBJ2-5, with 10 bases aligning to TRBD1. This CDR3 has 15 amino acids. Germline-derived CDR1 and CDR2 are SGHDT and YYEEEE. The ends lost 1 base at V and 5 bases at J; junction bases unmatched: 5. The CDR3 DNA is TGTGCCAGCAGCTTGCGACAGGGGGCGCGGGAGACCCAGTACTTC. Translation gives CASSLRQGARETQYF.

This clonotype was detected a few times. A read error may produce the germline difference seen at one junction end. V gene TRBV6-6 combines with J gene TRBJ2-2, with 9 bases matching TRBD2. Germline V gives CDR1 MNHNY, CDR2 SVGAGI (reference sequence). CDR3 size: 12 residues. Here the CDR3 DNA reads TGCGCGGGAGGGCCCGGCACCGGGGAGCTGTTTTTT. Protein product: CAGGPGTGELFF.

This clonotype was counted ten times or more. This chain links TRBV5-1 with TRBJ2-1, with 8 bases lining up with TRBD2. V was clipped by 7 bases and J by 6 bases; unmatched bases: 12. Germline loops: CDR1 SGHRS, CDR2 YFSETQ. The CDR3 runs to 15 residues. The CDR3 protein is CASGPGLESVNEQFF. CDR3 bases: TGCGCCAGCGGACCGGGACTAGAATCGGTCAATGAGCAGTTCTTC.

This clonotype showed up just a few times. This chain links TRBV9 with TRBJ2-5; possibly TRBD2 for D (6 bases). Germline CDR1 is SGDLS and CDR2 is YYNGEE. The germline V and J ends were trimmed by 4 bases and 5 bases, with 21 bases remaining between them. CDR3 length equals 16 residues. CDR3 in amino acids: CASSPPVAGRKETQYF. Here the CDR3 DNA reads TGTGCCAGCAGCCCCCCCGTGGCCGGGAGAAAGGAGACCCAGTACTTC.

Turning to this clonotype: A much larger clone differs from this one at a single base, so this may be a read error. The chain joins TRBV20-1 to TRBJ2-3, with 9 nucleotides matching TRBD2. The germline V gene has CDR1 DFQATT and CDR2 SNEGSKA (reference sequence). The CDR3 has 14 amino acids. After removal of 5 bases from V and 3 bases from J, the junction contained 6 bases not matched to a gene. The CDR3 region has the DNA TGCAGTGCTTACCCTAGCGGGAAAACAGATACGCAGTATTTT. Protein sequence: CSAYPSGKTDTQYF.

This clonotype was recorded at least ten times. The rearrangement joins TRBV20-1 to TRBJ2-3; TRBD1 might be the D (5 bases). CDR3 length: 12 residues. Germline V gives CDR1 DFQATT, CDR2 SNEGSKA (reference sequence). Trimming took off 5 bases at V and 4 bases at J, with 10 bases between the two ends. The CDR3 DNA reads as TGCAGTGCTGTTCCAGGGTCAGATACGCAGTATTTT. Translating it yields CSAVPGSDTQYF.

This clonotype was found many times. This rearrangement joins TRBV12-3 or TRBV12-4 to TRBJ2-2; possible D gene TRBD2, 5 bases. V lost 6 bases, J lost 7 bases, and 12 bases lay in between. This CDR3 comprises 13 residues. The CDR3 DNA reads TGTGCCAGCAGCATTAGCGACGTCGGGGAGCTGTTTTTT. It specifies CASSISDVGELFF.

The CDR3 sequence: CASSLSTGGWKTQYF. CDR3 DNA: TGCGCCAGCAGCTTGTCAACAGGGGGCTGGAAGACCCAGTACTTC. The J gene is TRBJ2-5, the V gene TRBV5-1; 9 bases align to TRBD1. CDR1 and CDR2 (germline): SGHRS, YFSETQ. J was trimmed by 6 bases and V by 1 base; bases with no gene match: 7. The CDR3 length is 15 residues.

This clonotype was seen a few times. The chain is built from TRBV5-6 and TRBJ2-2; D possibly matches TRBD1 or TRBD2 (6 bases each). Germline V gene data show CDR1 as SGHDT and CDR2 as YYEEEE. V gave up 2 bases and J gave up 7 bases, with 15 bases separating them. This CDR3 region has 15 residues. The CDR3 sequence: CASSFPGASFGELFF. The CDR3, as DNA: TGTGCCAGCAGCTTTCCGGGGGCCTCCTTCGGGGAGCTGTTTTTT.